The 17 T cell receptor beta chains in this list originate from one sample, sequenced in a study of cytomegalovirus exposure and HLA in healthy donors (TCRdb year 2017). The method behind the library was the immunoSEQ multiplex PCR assay. For the multiplex PCR, a mixture combining 60 forward primers for TCR Vbeta segments and 13 reverse primers for TCR Jbeta segments was used. Entries here come from immuneACCESS through TCRdb and include only in-frame sequences with V and J called. Some clones fail to appear in such tables; in the studies checked, an unresolved V gene covers under half of the shortfall, and the cause of the remainder is unknown. This sample is represented by about 70,000 clones; around 80% of them were singletons. The ten most abundant clones make up 2.5% to 3.5% of the sample. Sequenced sample: PBMCs. The receptor set was obtained from a girl aged 10 to 17 in good health and CMV-seropositive.

This clone was seen a handful of times. The chain has TRBV6-5 and TRBJ2-1; D perhaps matches TRBD1 (5 bases). V was clipped by 2 bases and J by 7 bases, with 9 bases between them. Looked up from germline, CDR1 is MNHEY and CDR2 is SVGAGI. This CDR3 region has 13 residues. The CDR3 bases are TGTGCCAGCAGTTACACGAACAGGAATGAGCAGTTCTTC. Its protein product is CASSYTNRNEQFF.

This chain joins TRBV2 and TRBJ1-5; 8 bases fit TRBD1. The V gene's germline CDR1 is SNHLY and CDR2 FYNNEI. V lost 6 bases and J lost 4; bases outside the gene matches: 14. This CDR3 is 17 amino acids long. The CDR3 coding sequence is TGTGCCAGCAGGGGCGATACCGGGACAGGAGATAATCAGCCCCAGCATTTT. It is translated as CASRGDTGTGDNQPQHF.

The chain carries TRBV7-2 and TRBJ1-2, with D possibly TRBD1 on 6 matching bases. Germline V gene lookup returns CDR1 SGHTA and CDR2 FQGNSA. V shed 5 bases and J shed 2 bases, with 18 bases lying between them. The CDR3 is 16 residues long. Here the CDR3 DNA reads TGTGCCAGCAGCAGGGTCCAGTCACAGGGAAACTATGGCTACACCTTC. It yields the protein CASSRVQSQGNYGYTF.

The chain carries TRBV7-8 and TRBJ2-3; TRBD1 might be the D (7 bases). CDR1 is SGHVS and CDR2 is FQNEAQ in the germline V gene. The CDR3 totals 16 residues. The V gene lost 6 bases and the J gene lost 5 bases, with 21 bases spanning the gap. The CDR3 DNA sequence: TGTGCCAGCAGGTCTTCTGGAGGGCCAGGGGGAGATACGCAGTATTTT. This translates into CASRSSGGPGGDTQYF.

The chain uses TRBV6-5 and TRBJ2-5; D is unresolved. The CDR3 consists of 13 residues. Germline V CDR1 and CDR2: MNHEY, SVGAGI. The ends were cut back, 2 bases at V and 8 bases at J, with 12 bases in the middle. CDR3 sequence (DNA): TGTGCCAGCAGTTACCCCCCAATCAGAACCCAGTACTTC. Protein product: CASSYPPIRTQYF.

The chain employs TRBV27 and TRBJ2-7, with TRBD1 matching 8 bases. Germline values: CDR1 MNHEY, CDR2 SMNVEV (reference sequence). V trimming: 6 bases; J trimming: 0 bases; junction bases outside the gene matches: 4. This CDR3 has 14 residues. DNA for the CDR3: TGTGCCAGCAGCTGGGACAGGACCTCCTACGAGCAGTACTTC. Translating it yields CASSWDRTSYEQYF.

Of note for this clone: Because the CDR3's place on the DNA is in doubt, the DNA is left out and the CDR3 is given as listed by TCRdb. The rearrangement uses TRBV5-6 and TRBJ2-1; the D call TRBD1 from the table was never checked on the DNA. Germline CDR1 is SGHDT and CDR2 is YYEEEE. The CDR3 sequence runs 15 residues, both termini included. The CDR3: CASSFGPGTYNEQFF.

V usage is TRBV7-6 and J usage is TRBJ2-1; no reliable D call. The V end lost 2 bases, the J end lost 7 bases, and 6 bases lay between the germline ends. Germline CDR1 SGHVS, CDR2 FNYEAQ. The CDR3 has 12 amino acids. The chain's CDR3 is CASSLQDNEQFF. The CDR3 region has the DNA TGTGCCAGCAGCTTACAGGATAATGAGCAGTTCTTC.

The chain links TRBV7-6 to TRBJ1-2; TRBD1 is a possible D gene (6 bases). Between the trimmed V and J ends, which lost 8 bases and 3 bases, there was a span of 19 bases. The germline CDR1 and CDR2 sequences are SGHVS and FNYEAQ. The CDR3 sequence is 15 residues long. The CDR3 sequence: CASAPVGGGDYGYTF. CDR3 DNA sequence: TGTGCCAGCGCTCCAGTGGGAGGGGGAGACTATGGCTACACCTTC.

The chain joins TRBV28 to TRBJ1-5; TRBD1 matches at 7 bases. The CDR3 totals 14 residues. V gave up 5 bases and J gave up 6 bases; unmatched junction bases: 7. Germline-derived CDR1 and CDR2 are MDHEN and SYDVKM. The CDR3 region has the DNA TGTGCCAGCAGTCCACAGGGGCGGGTTCAGCCCCAGCATTTT. The encoded protein is CASSPQGRVQPQHF.

CDR3 bases: TGTGCCAGTAGTAACCGGGGAACAGATACGCAGTATTTT. This translates into CASSNRGTDTQYF. J is TRBJ2-3 and V is TRBV19; D may be TRBD2 (5 bases). CDR3 size: 13 residues. V lost 4 bases and J lost 3, with 8 bases in between. Germline CDR1 reads LNHDA; CDR2 reads SQIVND (reference sequence).

The V gene is TRBV10-1, the J gene TRBJ2-5; TRBD2 matches at 7 bases. CDR3 length: 15 amino acids. CDR1 and CDR2 from the germline V gene are WNHNN and SYGVQD (reference sequence). The V segment lost 0 bases and the J segment 4 bases; nucleotides outside the gene matches: 5. DNA for the CDR3: TGCGCCAGCAGTGAGTCAAGCGGGATCCTAGAGACCCAGTACTTC. This translates into CASSESSGILETQYF.

The chain joins TRBV10-3 to TRBJ2-7; D possibly corresponds to TRBD1 (6 bases). V lost 6 bases and J lost 5, with 14 bases in between. The CDR3 loop spans 13 amino acids. CDR1 is ENHRY and CDR2 is SYGVKD in the germline V gene. The CDR3 protein is CAIRPQGKDEQYF. CDR3 bases: TGTGCCATCAGGCCCCAGGGGAAGGACGAGCAGTACTTC.

This clone appeared a few times. V and J are TRBV14 and TRBJ1-2, with a possible D match to TRBD1 (6 bases). V gave up 4 bases and J gave up 5 bases, with 11 bases separating them. The germline CDR1 and CDR2 sequences are SGHDN and FVKESK. CDR3 length equals 13 residues. The CDR3 here is CASSRGGLYGYTF. CDR3 bases: TGTGCCAGCAGCCGGGGGGGGCTATATGGCTACACCTTC.

This chain links TRBV4-2 with TRBJ2-3, with D possibly TRBD1 on 6 matching bases. CDR1 is LGHNA and CDR2 is YNFKEQ in the germline V gene. The V end was cut by 0 bases, the J end by 2 bases, with 21 bases between. The CDR3 has 19 residues. The CDR3, as DNA: TGTGCCAGCAGCCAAGACGCATATTCTAGGGGGAGACACACAGATACGCAGTATTTT. Translating it yields CASSQDAYSRGRHTDTQYF.

The chain combines TRBV29-1 with TRBJ1-1, with D possibly being TRBD1 (5 bases). Per the germline V gene, CDR1 is SQVTM and CDR2 is ANQGSEA. CDR3 length: 14 amino acids. The ends were cut back, 2 bases at V and 3 bases at J, with 13 bases in the middle. CDR3 bases: TGCAGCGTTGAATCCGAAGGACATTACACTGAAGCTTTCTTT. Translated: CSVESEGHYTEAFF.

This chain connects TRBV7-9 to TRBJ2-1, with 7 bases lining up with TRBD1. Per the germline V gene, CDR1 is SEHNR and CDR2 is FQNEAQ (reference sequence). This CDR3 is built from 15 residues. J lost 2 bases, V lost 2 bases, and 3 bases had no gene match. The CDR3 sequence is CASSLSGGPYNEQFF. For the CDR3, the DNA is TGTGCCAGCAGCTTATCAGGGGGACCCTACAATGAGCAGTTCTTC.